These 12 T cell receptor beta chains were sequenced from one sample in a study of molecular identifiers for immune sequencing clone quantification. TCRdb reanalysed the PCR reads using MiXCR and keeps one entry per CDR3 protein. Of under 650,000 distinct CDR3 sequences listed, around 20% are singletons. The sample was naive CD8+ T cells from blood, with Jurkat cell RNA spiked in. Subset reported: FACS-sorted CD8+CD4-CCR7+CD45RA+ naive T cells. The origin of the receptors is a human donor in good health. Some libraries in this study had Jurkat cell RNA spiked in.

This clonotype was seen ten or more times. The rearrangement uses TRBV18 and TRBJ2-3, with 8 bases matching TRBD1. With 0 bases clipped from V and 4 bases from J, the junction kept 6 bases outside the gene matches. Germline loops: CDR1 KGHSH, CDR2 LQKENI. The CDR3 is 16 amino acids. As DNA, the CDR3 is TGTGCCAGCTCACCACCGGACAGGGAAGAGGCAGATACGCAGTATTTT. As protein: CASSPPDREEADTQYF.

A word on this clonotype: The CDR3 does not end in the conserved phenylalanine or tryptophan, so this is likely a read error. The chain recombines TRBV7-8 with TRBJ2-5, with 10 bases that match TRBD1. The ends lost 0 bases at V and 5 bases at J; junction bases unmatched: 12. CDR1 and CDR2 (germline): SGHVS, FQNEAQ. This CDR3 is built from 18 residues. This chain's CDR3 is CASSLAWPGQGLSETQYL. CDR3 coding DNA: TGTGCCAGCAGCTTAGCGTGGCCGGGACAGGGGCTTTCGGAGACCCAGTACCTC.

Ten or more counts support this clonotype. The CDR3 loop reads CASSLGPMGQPQHF. In DNA form, the CDR3 reads TGTGCCAGCAGCTTAGGGCCAATGGGGCAGCCCCAGCATTTT. The chain combines TRBV7-6 with TRBJ1-5; D gene ambiguous. The ends were cut back, 1 base at V and 7 bases at J, with 11 bases in the middle. The germline CDR1 and CDR2 sequences are SGHVS and FNYEAQ. CDR3 length: 14 residues.

On this clonotype itself: The CDR3 end shows no conserved phenylalanine or tryptophan, and so a read error is likely. This rearrangement joins TRBV6-5 to TRBJ2-7; 7 nucleotides match TRBD1. V was clipped by 4 bases and J by 2 bases; unmatched bases: 5. Germline CDR1 and CDR2: MNHEY and SVGAGI. This CDR3 has 14 amino acids. Here the CDR3 DNA reads TGTGCCAGCAGTTCGGGGCAGGGGGCCTACGAGCAGTACTCC. This encodes CASSSGQGAYEQYS.

There are many counts of this clonotype. CDR3 in amino acids: CASSSQGERETQYF. In DNA, the CDR3 is TGTGCCAGCAGTTCACAGGGGGAGAGAGAGACCCAGTACTTC. This chain connects TRBV12-3 or TRBV12-4 to TRBJ2-5, with 8 bases that match TRBD1. V lost 4 bases to trimming and J lost 4 bases; unmatched junction nucleotides: 5. The CDR3 loop spans 14 amino acids.

The CDR3 bases are TGTGCCAGCAGTCCGGAAGGGGTCTACACCGGGGAGCTGTTTTTT. Translation gives CASSPEGVYTGELFF. The chain is built from TRBV6-5 and TRBJ2-2; a possible D gene is TRBD1 (5 bases). V was shortened by 5 bases and J by 3 bases, with 13 bases between the two germline ends. This CDR3 spans 15 amino acids. Germline loops: CDR1 MNHEY, CDR2 SVGAGI.

Comment on this clonotype: This may be a read error, as it is one base from a much larger clone. The rearrangement links TRBV2 to TRBJ2-7; TRBD2 is a possible D gene (6 bases). Germline CDR1 SNHLY, CDR2 FYNNEI. The V gene lost 8 bases and the J gene lost 2 bases, with 10 bases spanning the gap. The CDR3 sequence is 12 residues long. The CDR3 is CASEGLPYEQYF. In DNA form, the CDR3 reads TGTGCCAGCGAGGGACTGCCCTACGAGCAGTACTTC. Full variable domain (remainder filled in from reference TRBV2 and TRBJ2-7): EPEVTQTPSHQVTQMGQEVILRCVPISNHLYFYWYRQILGQKVEFLVSFYNNEISEKSEIFDDQFSVERPDGSNFTLKIRSTKLEDSAMYFCASEGLPYEQYFGPGTRLTVT.

V usage is TRBV11-2 and J usage is TRBJ2-1; no reliable D call. V lost 0 bases to trimming and J lost 2 bases, with 8 bases between them. The germline CDR1 and CDR2 sequences are SGHAT and FQNNGV. The length of the CDR3 is 15 residues. CDR3 nucleotide sequence: TGTGCCAGCAGCTTAGAAGGAACGGCCTACAATGAGCAGTTCTTC. This gives the protein CASSLEGTAYNEQFF.

This clonotype came up many times. The genes are TRBV7-2 and TRBJ2-3; TRBD1 matches at 10 bases. Germline V gene data show CDR1 as SGHTA and CDR2 as FQGNSA. V shed 5 bases, J shed 3 bases, and the junction held 5 bases outside the gene matches. CDR3 length: 15 amino acids. This CDR3 is CASSAGTGATDTQYF. CDR3 DNA: TGTGCCAGCAGCGCCGGGACAGGGGCTACAGATACGCAGTATTTT.

This clonotype was observed at least ten times. The chain is built from TRBV30 and TRBJ2-7; no firm D call. The CDR3 loop spans 13 amino acids. Trimming left V 1 base short and J 2 bases short, with 9 bases between. From germline, CDR1 is GTSNPN and CDR2 SVGIG (reference sequence). CDR3 loop: CAWSASQPYEQYF. The CDR3 DNA follows: TGTGCCTGGAGTGCGAGTCAGCCCTACGAGCAGTACTTC.

This clonotype came up many times. The chain has TRBV4-1 and TRBJ2-1, with TRBD2 identical over 10 bases. The length of the CDR3 is 19 residues. V gave up 0 bases and J gave up 1 base; unmatched junction bases: 9. Per germline, CDR1 MGHRA and CDR2 YSYEKL. The DNA for the CDR3 is TGCGCCAGCAGCCAAGATAACAAGCGGGGGGGCGTATCCTACAATGAGCAGTTCTTC. The encoded protein is CASSQDNKRGGVSYNEQFF.

As to this clonotype: Being one base from a much bigger clone, this may be a read error. This chain joins TRBV6-6 and TRBJ2-7; D perhaps matches TRBD1 (7 bases). CDR1 and CDR2 (germline): MNHNY, SVGAGI (reference sequence). The CDR3 has 15 amino acids. CDR3 coding DNA: TGTGCCAGCAGTCGCCCCCGGGGGACAGTTTACGAGCAGTGCTTC. Translated: CASSRPRGTVYEQCF.